This TCR beta chain derives from a study of blood T cell repertoires in COVID-19. Trimming stripped 6 bases from V and 0 bases from J, with 8 bases between. Per germline, CDR1 MDHEN and CDR2 SYDVKM. This CDR3 region has 14 residues. Clones were sequenced by immunoSEQ multiplex PCR, and TCRdb holds only the in-frame ones, with some missing. The table shows under 200,000 clones, with 85% occurring only once. The sequenced sample was peripheral blood. The clonotype originates from a woman older than 75 with acute or convalescent COVID-19. The J gene is TRBJ1-4, the V gene TRBV28; D is ambiguous. The chain's CDR3 is CASRVGTTNEKLFF. The CDR3 DNA is TGTGCCAGCAGGGTCGGGACAACTAATGAAAAACTGTTTTTT.